The 14 T cell receptor beta chains below come from one sample, sequenced in a study of shared clonotypes between healthy human individuals. TCRdb keeps only in-frame clones here, not all; method: immunoSEQ multiplex PCR. The data show about 2.2 million clones, roughly 95% seen once. CD45RO-negative, CCR7-selected cells formed the naive CD8 fraction, which excluded terminally differentiated effector memory CD45RA+ cells. Sequenced: naive CD8+ T cells from PBMCs. Receptors were obtained from a man between 18 and 35 years old in good health. Some clones in this sample may be carry-over from other donors' samples.

This clone has just one count. This chain uses TRBV27 with TRBJ1-2, with no clear D. The CDR3 consists of 16 residues. The V end lost 6 bases, the J end lost 7 bases, and 24 bases lay between the germline ends. In germline, CDR1 is MNHEY, CDR2 SMNVEV (reference sequence). CDR3 in amino acids: CASRGGSEEAIGGYTF. The CDR3 coding sequence is TGTGCCAGCAGGGGTGGGTCGGAGGAGGCGATTGGTGGCTACACCTTC.

This clone showed up just once. J is TRBJ1-1 and V is TRBV27; D gene ambiguous. Deletions cut 7 bases from V and 2 bases from J, with 2 bases between. Germline values: CDR1 MNHEY, CDR2 SMNVEV (reference sequence). The length of the CDR3 is 10 residues. The CDR3, as DNA: TGTGCCAGCACCAACACTGAAGCTTTCTTT. Protein: CASTNTEAFF.

The chain joins TRBV29-1 to TRBJ2-3, with 9 bases that match TRBD2. V dropped 6 bases and J dropped 1; count of bases not matched to a gene: 2. Germline loops: CDR1 SQVTM, CDR2 ANQGSEA. This CDR3 spans 13 amino acids. CDR3 amino acids: CSVGLAGTDTQYF. CDR3 bases: TGCAGCGTGGGACTAGCTGGCACAGATACGCAGTATTTT.

The chain joins TRBV19 to TRBJ1-1; D is undetermined. V lost 7 bases, J lost 1 base, and 10 bases lay in between. The CDR3 length is 13 residues. Germline CDR1 is LNHDA and CDR2 is SQIVND (reference sequence). DNA for the CDR3: TGTGCCAGTAAATCCAGAGAGAACACTGAAGCTTTCTTT. It translates to CASKSRENTEAFF.

This clone was detected once. The chain combines TRBV29-1 with TRBJ1-2; 7 bases fit TRBD1. CDR1 and CDR2 (germline): SQVTM, ANQGSEA. CDR3 length: 10 residues. The J segment lost 7 bases and the V segment lost 7 bases, leaving 3 bases of the junction unmatched. CDR3 in amino acids: CSARGGGYTF. For the CDR3, the DNA is TGCAGCGCCAGGGGGGGTGGCTACACCTTC.

The chain has TRBV28 and TRBJ1-5; maybe TRBD1 (6 bases). The V and J ends lost 6 bases and 2 bases respectively, with 20 bases between them. CDR1 and CDR2 (germline): MDHEN, SYDVKM. The CDR3 has 17 amino acids. CDR3 nucleotides: TGTGCCAGCAGCGAATTCGGGGCGGGGGGCGGCAATCAGCCCCAGCATTTT. Translation: CASSEFGAGGGNQPQHF.

The chain is built from TRBV28 and TRBJ1-2; possibly TRBD1 for D (5 bases). Trimming cost V 4 bases and J 1 base, with 19 bases left between them. CDR3 length: 17 amino acids. From germline, CDR1 is MDHEN and CDR2 SYDVKM. The CDR3 loop reads CASSSHWGQQFNYGYTF. CDR3 DNA sequence: TGTGCCAGCAGTTCCCACTGGGGCCAGCAGTTTAACTATGGCTACACCTTC.

V gene TRBV27 combines with J gene TRBJ2-7; D ambiguous. Germline V gives CDR1 MNHEY, CDR2 SMNVEV (reference sequence). The CDR3 loop spans 16 amino acids. V lost 0 bases and J lost 5, with 17 bases in between. The CDR3 sequence: CASSLSGALPLHEQYF. DNA of the CDR3: TGTGCCAGCAGTTTATCGGGTGCCCTCCCCTTACACGAGCAGTACTTC.

This rearrangement joins TRBV4-1 to TRBJ1-5, with D possibly TRBD1 on 5 matching bases. The CDR3 spans 14 residues. Germline assignment: CDR1 MGHRA and CDR2 YSYEKL. The V and J ends lost 6 bases and 0 bases respectively, with 9 bases between them. In DNA form, the CDR3 reads TGCGCCAGCAGTTTAAGGGGTAGCAATCAGCCCCAGCATTTT. Protein: CASSLRGSNQPQHF.

The rearrangement links TRBV6-6 to TRBJ1-1, with 7 bases identical to TRBD1. This CDR3 is 12 amino acids long. V lost 5 bases and J lost 7; bases outside the gene matches: 4. CDR1 and CDR2 (germline): MNHNY, SVGAGI (reference sequence). In nucleotides, the CDR3 is TGTGCCAGCAGTCAGGACAGGAGTGAAGCTTTCTTT. The encoded protein is CASSQDRSEAFF.

The chain uses TRBV4-1 and TRBJ1-1; no clear D gene. The length of the CDR3 is 12 residues. CDR1 MGHRA and CDR2 YSYEKL come from the germline V gene. V shed 1 base and J shed 5 bases, with 5 bases lying between them. CDR3 residues: CASSQGLTEAFF. CDR3 sequence (DNA): TGCGCCAGCAGCCAAGGGTTAACTGAAGCTTTCTTT.

Note on this clone: This CDR3 is also generated by other DNA sequences in the sample. This chain links TRBV5-6 with TRBJ2-7; D remains ambiguous. Germline CDR1 and CDR2: SGHDT and YYEEEE. V was shortened by 3 bases and J by 4 bases, with 5 bases between the two germline ends. This CDR3 has 11 residues. For the CDR3, the DNA is TGTGCCAGCAGCTCCGGGTACGAGCAGTACTTC. Its translation: CASSSGYEQYF.

The chain has TRBV6-6 and TRBJ2-1; a possible D gene is TRBD1 (5 bases). The CDR3 is made up of 16 amino acids. Trimming removed 2 bases from V and 2 bases from J, with 13 bases in between. Germline CDR1 is MNHNY and CDR2 is SVGAGI (reference sequence). The CDR3 DNA is TGTGCCAGCAGTTACCCGCAGGGTTTCGCCTACAATGAGCAGTTCTTC. This sequence encodes CASSYPQGFAYNEQFF.

CDR3 sequence (DNA): TGCGCCAGCAGCTTGGGACTAGCCAATGAGCAGTTCTTC. It specifies CASSLGLANEQFF. The genes are TRBV5-1 and TRBJ2-1, with 7 bases matching TRBD2. The V and J ends lost 0 bases and 6 bases, in that order; junction bases with no gene match: 0. This CDR3 contains 13 residues. CDR1 and CDR2 (germline): SGHRS, YFSETQ.